Many counts were recorded for the clone carrying this T cell receptor (beta chain). Its specificity is not known. The entry originates in a study of T cells after yellow fever vaccination. Findings and caveats of the study: Contamination of FACS-sorted repertoires by abundant clonotypes from the bulk population could occur. Clones that expanded after primary vaccination mostly reappeared after the booster (96% CD4, 88% CD8).

TCRdb recomputed calls from the 5' RACE reads with MiXCR, one row per CDR3 protein. The table shows 100,000 to 150,000 distinct CDR3 sequences, with under 9% occurring only once. Germline V gene lookup returns CDR1 SGHAT and CDR2 FQNNGV. CDR3 length equals 14 residues. V lost 9 bases to trimming and J lost 3 bases; unmatched junction nucleotides: 8. The TCR sequence derives from a young man who received the YFV17D yellow fever vaccine. The specimen comprised CD8+ T cells sorted from PBMCs, sampled on the day of the yellow fever booster vaccination. The chain is built from TRBV11-2 and TRBJ1-1; 9 bases map to TRBD1. CDR3: CASKLRDRDTEAFF. The CDR3 bases are TGTGCCAGTAAACTCCGGGACAGGGACACTGAAGCTTTCTTT.